This record covers a single TCR beta chain. Its matching antigen is unknown. TCRdb fed the RT-PCR reads into MiXCR, producing one record per CDR3 protein. The sample shows about 520,000 distinct CDR3 sequences, around 25% of them seen only once. These data belong to a study of response to subunit inactivated influenza vaccine. Study findings and constraints: It was the authors' suggestion that each seasonal influenza vaccination recruits few new T cells.

Germline loops: CDR1 SEHNR, CDR2 FQNEAQ (reference sequence). Trimming took off 4 bases at V and 5 bases at J, with 14 bases between the two ends. This CDR3 spans 15 amino acids. Sequencing used CD4+ T cells sorted from PBMCs, obtained around 5 days after vaccination. The TCR originated in a man in his fifties who received an inactivated influenza vaccine. The V call is TRBV7-9, the J call TRBJ2-2; D ambiguous. CDR3 residues: CASSSTRSWTGELFF. The CDR3, as DNA: TGTGCCAGCAGCTCCACACGGTCGTGGACCGGGGAGCTGTTTTTT.